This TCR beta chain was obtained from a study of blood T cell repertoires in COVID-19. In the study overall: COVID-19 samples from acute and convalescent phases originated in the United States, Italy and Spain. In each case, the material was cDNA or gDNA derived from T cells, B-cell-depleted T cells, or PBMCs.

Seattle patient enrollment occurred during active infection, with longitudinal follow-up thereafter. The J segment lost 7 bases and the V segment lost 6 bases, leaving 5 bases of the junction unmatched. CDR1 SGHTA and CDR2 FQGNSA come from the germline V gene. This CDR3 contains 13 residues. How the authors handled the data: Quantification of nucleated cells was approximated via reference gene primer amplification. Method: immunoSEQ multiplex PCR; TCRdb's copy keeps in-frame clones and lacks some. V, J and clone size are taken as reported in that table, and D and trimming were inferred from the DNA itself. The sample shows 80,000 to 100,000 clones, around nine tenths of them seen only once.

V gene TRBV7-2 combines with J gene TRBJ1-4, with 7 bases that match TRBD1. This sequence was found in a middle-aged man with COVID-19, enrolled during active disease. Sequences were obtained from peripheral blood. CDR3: CASSQRQGEKLFF. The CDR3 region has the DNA TGTGCCAGCAGTCAGAGACAGGGTGAAAAACTGTTTTTT.